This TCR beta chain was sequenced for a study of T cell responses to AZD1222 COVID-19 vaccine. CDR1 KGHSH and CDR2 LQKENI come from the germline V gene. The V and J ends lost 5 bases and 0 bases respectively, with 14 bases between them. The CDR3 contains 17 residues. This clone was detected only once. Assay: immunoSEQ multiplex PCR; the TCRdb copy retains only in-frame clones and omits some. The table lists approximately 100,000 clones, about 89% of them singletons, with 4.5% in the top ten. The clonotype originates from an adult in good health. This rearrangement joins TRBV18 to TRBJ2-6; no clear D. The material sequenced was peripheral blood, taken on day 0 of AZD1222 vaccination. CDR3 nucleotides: TGTGCCAGCTCAGCGACACTTACGGGCTCTGGGGCCAACGTCCTGACTTTC. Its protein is CASSATLTGSGANVLTF.